This T cell receptor (beta chain) was recorded in a study of immune evolution from preneoplasia to lung adenocarcinoma. Clones were read by immunoSEQ multiplex PCR, and TCRdb kept only the in-frame ones, dropping some. The data show 3,500 to 4,500 clones, with about 82% seen just once and over 2% held by the top ten. General study results and limits: Normal lung had the highest top T cell clone frequencies. Later-stage lesions seemingly showed higher T cell density and diversity than normal lung.

Resections took place in Japan or China from about 2013 to 2017. Each case's diagnosis was confirmed by two pathologists on H&E. This clone was counted a single time. Its antigen is still unknown. Germline assignment: CDR1 SGHRS and CDR2 YFSETQ. The ends were cut back, 0 bases at V and 0 bases at J, with 10 bases in the middle. There are 17 residues in the CDR3. The sequencing input was FFPE invasive lung adenocarcinoma tissue. The clonotype originates from a person aged 45 to 59 with lung adenocarcinoma. The chain has TRBV5-1 and TRBJ2-6; TRBD2 might be the D (5 bases). CDR3 DNA: TGCGCCAGCAGCTTGGCCGGACTTAACTCTGGGGCCAACGTCCTGACTTTC. It yields the protein CASSLAGLNSGANVLTF.